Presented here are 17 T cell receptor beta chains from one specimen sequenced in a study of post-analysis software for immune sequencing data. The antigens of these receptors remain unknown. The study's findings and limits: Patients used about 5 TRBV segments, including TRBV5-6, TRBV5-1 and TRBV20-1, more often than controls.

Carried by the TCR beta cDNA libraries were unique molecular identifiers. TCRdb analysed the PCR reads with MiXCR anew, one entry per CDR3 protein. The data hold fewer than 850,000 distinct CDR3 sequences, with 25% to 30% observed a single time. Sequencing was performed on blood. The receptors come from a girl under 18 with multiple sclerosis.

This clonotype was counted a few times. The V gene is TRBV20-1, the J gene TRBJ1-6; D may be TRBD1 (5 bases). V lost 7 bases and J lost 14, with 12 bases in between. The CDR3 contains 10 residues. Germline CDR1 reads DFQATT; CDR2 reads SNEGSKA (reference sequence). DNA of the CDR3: TGCAGTGACGGGGCACTAGCCCTCCACTTT. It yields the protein CSDGALALHF.

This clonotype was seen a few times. Here the CDR3 DNA reads TGTGCCAGCAGCTTAGCGGGAGTAGGCGACGAGCAGTACTTC. Translating gives CASSLAGVGDEQYF. The V gene is TRBV7-9, the J gene TRBJ2-5; TRBD2 might be the D (5 bases). The DNA matches TRBJ2-7 better at its end, which makes the J call doubtful. This CDR3 contains 14 residues. Germline V CDR1 and CDR2: SEHNR, FQNEAQ (reference sequence).

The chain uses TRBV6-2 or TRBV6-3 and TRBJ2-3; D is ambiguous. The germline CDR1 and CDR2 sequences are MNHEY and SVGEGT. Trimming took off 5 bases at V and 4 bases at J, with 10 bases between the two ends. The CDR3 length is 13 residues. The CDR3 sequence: CASSRDVADTQYF. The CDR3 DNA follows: TGTGCCAGCAGTCGAGATGTTGCAGATACGCAGTATTTT.

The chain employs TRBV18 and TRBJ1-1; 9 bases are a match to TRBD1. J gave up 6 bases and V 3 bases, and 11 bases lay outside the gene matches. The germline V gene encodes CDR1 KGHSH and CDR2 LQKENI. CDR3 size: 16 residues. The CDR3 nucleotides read TGTGCCAGCTCACCCGGGACAGGGAAAGTGAGGGCTGAAGCTTTCTTT. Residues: CASSPGTGKVRAEAFF.

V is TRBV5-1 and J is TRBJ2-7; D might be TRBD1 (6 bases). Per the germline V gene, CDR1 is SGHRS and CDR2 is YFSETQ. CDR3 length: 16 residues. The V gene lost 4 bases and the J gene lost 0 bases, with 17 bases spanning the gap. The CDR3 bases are TGCGCCAGCAGCAGGCCGACAGGTAAAAGCTCCTACGAGCAGTACTTC. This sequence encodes CASSRPTGKSSYEQYF.

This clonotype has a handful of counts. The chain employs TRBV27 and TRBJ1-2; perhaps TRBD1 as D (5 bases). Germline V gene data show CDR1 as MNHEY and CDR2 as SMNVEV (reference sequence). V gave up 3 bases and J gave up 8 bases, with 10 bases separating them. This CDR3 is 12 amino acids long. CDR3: CASSFGGAGYTF. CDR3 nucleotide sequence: TGTGCCAGCAGTTTTGGTGGGGCCGGCTACACCTTC.

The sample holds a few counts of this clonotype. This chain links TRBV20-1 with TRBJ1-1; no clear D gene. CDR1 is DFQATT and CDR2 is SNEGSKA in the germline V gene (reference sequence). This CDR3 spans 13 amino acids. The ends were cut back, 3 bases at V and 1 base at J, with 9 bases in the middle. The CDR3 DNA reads TGCAGTGCTAGCTTCGGGGAGAACACTGAAGCTTTCTTT. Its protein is CSASFGENTEAFF.

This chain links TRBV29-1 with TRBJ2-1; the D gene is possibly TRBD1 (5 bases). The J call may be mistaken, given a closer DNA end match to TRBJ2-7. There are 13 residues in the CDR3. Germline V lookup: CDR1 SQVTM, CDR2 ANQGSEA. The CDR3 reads CSGAPSPYNEQYF. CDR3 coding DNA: TGCAGTGGGGCCCCATCCCCCTACAATGAGCAGTACTTC.

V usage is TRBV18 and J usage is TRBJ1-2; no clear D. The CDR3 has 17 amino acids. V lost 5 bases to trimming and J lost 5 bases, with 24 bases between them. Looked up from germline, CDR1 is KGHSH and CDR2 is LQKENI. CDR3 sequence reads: CASSANSGLAPGYGYTF. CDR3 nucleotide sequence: TGTGCCAGCTCAGCAAACTCCGGACTGGCCCCCGGGTATGGCTACACCTTC.

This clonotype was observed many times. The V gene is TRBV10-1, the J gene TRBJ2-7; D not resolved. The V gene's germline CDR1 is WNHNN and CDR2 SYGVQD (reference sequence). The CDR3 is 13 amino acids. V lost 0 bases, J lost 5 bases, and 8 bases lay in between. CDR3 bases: TGCGCCAGCAGTGAGTCCGACAAAGACGAGCAGTACTTC. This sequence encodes CASSESDKDEQYF.

The CDR3 loop reads CASMRANYGYTF. CDR3 bases: TGTGCCAGCATGCGGGCTAACTATGGCTACACCTTC. The chain uses TRBV6-6 and TRBJ1-2; D is unresolved. The CDR3 covers 12 residues. V lost 7 bases and J lost 0, with 6 bases in between. Looked up from germline, CDR1 is MNHNY and CDR2 is SVGAGI (reference sequence).

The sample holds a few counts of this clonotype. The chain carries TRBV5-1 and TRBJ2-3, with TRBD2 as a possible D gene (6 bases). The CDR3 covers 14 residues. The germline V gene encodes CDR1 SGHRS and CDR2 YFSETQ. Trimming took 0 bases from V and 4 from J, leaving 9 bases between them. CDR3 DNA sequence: TGCGCCAGCAGCTTGGTGTGGGGGGCAGATACGCAGTATTTT. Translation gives CASSLVWGADTQYF. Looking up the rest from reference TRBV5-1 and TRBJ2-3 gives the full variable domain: KAGVTQTPRYLIKTRGQQVTLSCSPISGHRSVSWYQQTPGQGLQFLFEYFSETQRNKGNFPGRFSGRQFSNSRSEMNVSTLELGDSALYLCASSLVWGADTQYFGPGTRLTVL.

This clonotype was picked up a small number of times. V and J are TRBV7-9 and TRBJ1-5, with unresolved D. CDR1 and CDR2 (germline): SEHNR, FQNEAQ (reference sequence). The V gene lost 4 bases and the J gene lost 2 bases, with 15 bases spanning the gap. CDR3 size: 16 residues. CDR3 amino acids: CASSSPGWVGNQPQHF. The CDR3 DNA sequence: TGTGCCAGCAGCTCACCAGGTTGGGTTGGCAATCAGCCCCAGCATTTT.

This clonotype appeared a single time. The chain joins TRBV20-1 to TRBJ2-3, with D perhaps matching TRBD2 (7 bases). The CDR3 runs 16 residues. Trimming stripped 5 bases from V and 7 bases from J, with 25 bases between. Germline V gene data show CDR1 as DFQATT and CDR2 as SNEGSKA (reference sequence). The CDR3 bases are TGCAGTGCTCCCCTAGGGGGGGGACGCGGGCCGAATACGCAGTATTTT. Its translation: CSAPLGGGRGPNTQYF.

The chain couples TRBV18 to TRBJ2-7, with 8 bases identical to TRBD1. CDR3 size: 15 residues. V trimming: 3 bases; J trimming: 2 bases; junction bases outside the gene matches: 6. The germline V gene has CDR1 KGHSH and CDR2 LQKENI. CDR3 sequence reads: CASSPVTRGPYEQYF. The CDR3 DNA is TGTGCCAGCTCACCGGTCACCAGGGGGCCCTACGAGCAGTACTTC.

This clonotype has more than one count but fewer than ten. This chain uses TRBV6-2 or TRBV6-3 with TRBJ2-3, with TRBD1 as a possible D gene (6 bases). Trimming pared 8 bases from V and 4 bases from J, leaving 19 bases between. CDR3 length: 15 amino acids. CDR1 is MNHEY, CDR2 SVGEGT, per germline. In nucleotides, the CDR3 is TGTGCCAGCGATTTTTCACAGGGAGTAGCAGATACGCAGTATTTT. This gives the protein CASDFSQGVADTQYF.

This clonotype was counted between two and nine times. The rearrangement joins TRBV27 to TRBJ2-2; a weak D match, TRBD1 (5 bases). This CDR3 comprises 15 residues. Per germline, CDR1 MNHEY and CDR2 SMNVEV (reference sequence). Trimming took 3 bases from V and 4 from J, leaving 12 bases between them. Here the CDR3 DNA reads TGTGCCAGCAGTTTCCTTACTGGGGCCACCGGGGAGCTGTTTTTT. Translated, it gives CASSFLTGATGELFF.